A single sample is the source of the 8 T cell receptor beta chains below, sequenced in a study of blood T cell repertoires in COVID-19. TCRdb keeps only in-frame clones here, not all; method: immunoSEQ multiplex PCR. The sample lists around 200,000 clones, around 88% occurring once. The specimen was peripheral blood. The receptors come from a man aged 35 to 55 with active or convalescent COVID-19.

The chain employs TRBV19 and TRBJ1-2, with D unclear. The CDR3 contains 14 residues. V was cut by 7 bases and J by 4 bases, with 16 bases left in between. The germline V gene encodes CDR1 LNHDA and CDR2 SQIVND (reference sequence). CDR3 in amino acids: CASIATGGSYGYTF. In DNA, the CDR3 is TGTGCCAGTATCGCGACGGGAGGCTCCTATGGCTACACCTTC.

CDR3 bases: TGTGCCAGCAGCTCGGACATTTCTAGCACAGATACGCAGTATTTT. Its protein is CASSSDISSTDTQYF. The rearrangement joins TRBV5-6 to TRBJ2-3, with a weak D call TRBD1 (5 bases). CDR3 length: 15 amino acids. The germline gives CDR1 SGHDT, CDR2 YYEEEE. The V end was cut by 3 bases, the J end by 0 bases, with 11 bases between.

This sequence joins TRBV4-1 and TRBJ2-2; 15 bases are shared with TRBD2. The trim removed 4 bases at V and 4 bases at J, leaving 10 bases unmatched. Germline V gene sequence: CDR1 MGHRA, CDR2 YSYEKL. The CDR3 spans 19 residues. Here the CDR3 reads CASSPKGLAGGLGTGELFF. The CDR3 nucleotides read TGCGCCAGCAGCCCAAAAGGACTAGCGGGAGGGCTGGGCACCGGGGAGCTGTTTTTT.

This clone was seen only once. The chain combines TRBV12-3 or TRBV12-4 with TRBJ1-1; no clear D. The CDR3 runs 12 residues. Trimming took 2 bases from V and 4 from J, leaving 5 bases between them. The CDR3 DNA reads TGTGCCAGCAGTTTAACGGGCACTGAAGCTTTCTTT. Its translation: CASSLTGTEAFF.

The genes are TRBV2 and TRBJ2-7; D is undetermined. The CDR3 is made up of 11 amino acids. With 5 bases removed from V and 4 bases from J, the gap between germline ends came to 6 bases. From germline, CDR1 is SNHLY and CDR2 FYNNEI. Here the CDR3 reads CASSLRYEQYF. The DNA of the CDR3 is TGTGCCAGCAGTCTTCGTTACGAGCAGTACTTC.

The CDR3 DNA sequence: TGTGCCAGCAGCCTTGGGACAGGGGTTAACTATGGCTACACCTTC. Its protein product is CASSLGTGVNYGYTF. The V gene is TRBV7-2, the J gene TRBJ1-2; TRBD1 agrees at 10 bases. V trimming: 5 bases; J trimming: 1 base; junction bases outside the gene matches: 4. Germline V gene data show CDR1 as SGHTA and CDR2 as FQGNSA. The CDR3 runs 15 residues.

V and J are TRBV11-2 and TRBJ2-5; 11 bases are shared with TRBD2. Germline V gene data show CDR1 as SGHAT and CDR2 as FQNNGV. The V and J ends lost 7 bases and 1 base, in that order; junction bases with no gene match: 5. The CDR3 runs 15 residues. CDR3 in amino acids: CASTPGTSGQETQYF. As DNA, the CDR3 is TGTGCCAGCACCCCTGGGACTAGCGGCCAAGAGACCCAGTACTTC.

This chain uses TRBV6-5 with TRBJ1-6; D is unresolved. There are 14 residues in the CDR3. Germline V lookup: CDR1 MNHEY, CDR2 SVGAGI. V lost 6 bases and J lost 7, with 13 bases in between. The chain's CDR3 is CASSLPGPNSPLHF. Written as DNA, the CDR3 is TGTGCCAGCAGCCTCCCCGGTCCCAATTCACCCCTCCACTTT.